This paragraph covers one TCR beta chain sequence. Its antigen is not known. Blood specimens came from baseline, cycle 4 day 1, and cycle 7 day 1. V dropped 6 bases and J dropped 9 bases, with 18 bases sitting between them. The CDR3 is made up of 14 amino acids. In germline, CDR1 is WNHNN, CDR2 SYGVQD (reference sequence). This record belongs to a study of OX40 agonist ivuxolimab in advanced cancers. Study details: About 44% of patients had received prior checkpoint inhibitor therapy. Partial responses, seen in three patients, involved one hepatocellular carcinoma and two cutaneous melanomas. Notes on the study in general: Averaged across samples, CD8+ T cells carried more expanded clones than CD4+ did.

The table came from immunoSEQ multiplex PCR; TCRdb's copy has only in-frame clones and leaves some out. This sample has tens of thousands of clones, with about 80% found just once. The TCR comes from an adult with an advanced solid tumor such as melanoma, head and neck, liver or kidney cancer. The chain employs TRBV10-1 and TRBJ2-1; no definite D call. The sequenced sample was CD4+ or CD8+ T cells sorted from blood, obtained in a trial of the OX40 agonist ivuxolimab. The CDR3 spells CASSVGPIVGEQFF. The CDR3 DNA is TGCGCCAGCAGCGTCGGGCCGATAGTAGGTGAGCAGTTCTTC.